The 22 T cell receptor beta chains listed next were all sequenced from one sample in a study of blood T cell repertoires in COVID-19. Clones were read by immunoSEQ multiplex PCR, and TCRdb kept only the in-frame ones, dropping some. The sample has 200,000 or so clones, 84% seen once. Sequenced input: PBMCs or T cells enriched from blood (not recorded which). The receptors derive from a man aged 55 to 70 who had recovered from COVID-19.

The chain is built from TRBV5-1 and TRBJ1-4, with 7 nucleotides matching TRBD1. CDR1 is SGHRS and CDR2 is YFSETQ in the germline V gene. V shed 3 bases, J shed 0 bases, and the junction held 5 bases outside the gene matches. This CDR3 comprises 16 residues. CDR3: CASSWDRLATNEKLFF. CDR3 sequence (DNA): TGCGCCAGCAGCTGGGACAGACTTGCAACTAATGAAAAACTGTTTTTT.

The J gene is TRBJ1-5, the V gene TRBV10-2; TRBD1 is a possible D gene (5 bases). Germline values: CDR1 WSHSY, CDR2 SAAADI. V lost 3 bases and J 3 bases, leaving 12 bases between the germline ends. The CDR3 loop spans 15 amino acids. The CDR3 region has the DNA TGCGCCAGCAGTGAAAGTAGGGGCCACAATCAGCCCCAGCATTTT. It yields the protein CASSESRGHNQPQHF.

This clone was seen a single time. The rearrangement links TRBV11-3 to TRBJ2-5, with 7 bases that match TRBD1. J lost 3 bases, V lost 1 base, and 2 bases had no gene match. Germline V gives CDR1 SGHNT, CDR2 YENEEA. The length of the CDR3 is 14 residues. The CDR3 region is CASSLGQGKETQYF. CDR3 nucleotides: TGTGCCAGCAGCTTAGGACAGGGAAAAGAGACCCAGTACTTC.

The chain uses TRBV7-8 and TRBJ2-3; 9 positions agree with TRBD2. The ends lost 1 base at V and 0 bases at J; junction bases unmatched: 14. CDR1 is SGHVS and CDR2 is FQNEAQ in the germline V gene. The CDR3 sequence is 20 residues long. The CDR3 sequence: CASSLGRGRRGGRSTDTQYF. DNA for the CDR3: TGTGCCAGCAGCTTAGGGAGGGGCAGGCGGGGGGGCCGTAGCACAGATACGCAGTATTTT.

The chain combines TRBV9 with TRBJ2-3, with TRBD2 as a possible D gene (5 bases). The V end was cut by 0 bases, the J end by 8 bases, with 13 bases between. Germline-derived CDR1 and CDR2 are SGDLS and YYNGEE. This CDR3 comprises 14 residues. CDR3 in amino acids: CASSVEGAYGTQYF. CDR3 in DNA: TGTGCCAGCAGCGTAGAGGGAGCTTATGGTACGCAGTATTTT. Using reference TRBV9 and TRBJ2-3 for the parts outside the CDR3, the full variable domain is DSGVTQTPKHLITATGQRVTLRCSPRSGDLSVYWYQQSLDQGLQFLIQYYNGEERAKGNILERFSAQQFPDLHSELNLSSLELGDSALYFCASSVEGAYGTQYFGPGTRLTVL.

This clone was found many times. Different DNA sequences within this sample yield the same CDR3. This rearrangement joins TRBV19 to TRBJ1-4; 7 nucleotides align to TRBD1. There are 14 residues in the CDR3. After removal of 3 bases from V and 6 bases from J, the junction contained 4 bases not matched to a gene. Germline V gene sequence: CDR1 LNHDA, CDR2 SQIVND (reference sequence). This CDR3 reads CASSMGQGDEKLFF. CDR3 nucleotides: TGTGCCAGTAGTATGGGGCAGGGGGATGAAAAACTGTTTTTT.

Here the CDR3 reads CASSEGGSNQPQHF. CDR3 sequence (DNA): TGCGCCAGCAGTGAGGGAGGGAGCAATCAGCCCCAGCATTTT. J is TRBJ1-5 and V is TRBV5-1; D not certain. Trimming pared 5 bases from V and 1 base from J, leaving 10 bases between. Germline CDR1 reads SGHRS; CDR2 reads YFSETQ. The CDR3 is 14 amino acids.

DNA for the CDR3: TGTGCCAGCAGCGAAAGTTCCGGTTCCTACGAGCAGTACTTC. Amino acids: CASSESSGSYEQYF. The chain carries TRBV9 and TRBJ2-7; no firm D call. V lost 3 bases and J lost 1, with 11 bases in between. This CDR3 spans 14 amino acids. CDR1 and CDR2 (germline): SGDLS, YYNGEE.

The chain employs TRBV11-3 and TRBJ2-3, with a possible D match to TRBD1 (5 bases). In germline, CDR1 is SGHNT, CDR2 YENEEA. The CDR3 loop spans 16 amino acids. V lost 4 bases and J 0 bases, leaving 14 bases between the germline ends. The CDR3 reads CASSSQDPASTDTQYF. In DNA, the CDR3 is TGTGCCAGCAGCTCACAGGACCCCGCTAGCACAGATACGCAGTATTTT.

This chain links TRBV5-5 with TRBJ2-3; possible D gene TRBD1, 6 bases. Trimming pared 0 bases from V and 0 bases from J, leaving 14 bases between. CDR3 length: 17 residues. Germline CDR1 SGHKS, CDR2 YYEKEE (reference sequence). CDR3 in amino acids: CASSLEARGSSTDTQYF. As DNA, the CDR3 is TGTGCCAGCAGCTTGGAGGCCAGGGGATCTAGCACAGATACGCAGTATTTT.

The chain employs TRBV11-2 and TRBJ2-7, with D perhaps matching TRBD2 (7 bases). Germline loops: CDR1 SGHAT, CDR2 FQNNGV. This CDR3 region has 15 residues. Trimming stripped 5 bases from V and 3 bases from J, with 17 bases between. CDR3 region: CASSRGGGTSYEQYF. CDR3 bases: TGTGCCAGCAGCCGAGGCGGGGGCACGAGCTACGAGCAGTACTTC.

The chain carries TRBV5-5 and TRBJ2-7, with a tentative D call TRBD1 (5 bases). The CDR3 is made up of 16 amino acids. The germline gives CDR1 SGHKS, CDR2 YYEKEE (reference sequence). Trimming shortened V by 0 bases and J by 2 bases, and 15 bases separated the two germline ends. DNA of the CDR3: TGTGCCAGCAGCTTGGCGACAGATGGTACCACCTACGAGCAGTACTTC. Protein product: CASSLATDGTTYEQYF.

The chain carries TRBV7-3 and TRBJ2-1, with D perhaps TRBD1 (5 bases). Germline lookup yields CDR1 SGHTA and CDR2 FQGTGA. The CDR3 length is 12 residues. Trimming shortened V by 4 bases and J by 12 bases, and 13 bases separated the two germline ends. As DNA, the CDR3 is TGTGCCAGCAGCTCCCAGGGTAAAAGGCAGTTCTTC. Translation gives CASSSQGKRQFF. Complete variable domain (other parts from reference TRBV7-3 and TRBJ2-1): GAGVSQTPSNKVTEKGKYVELRCDPISGHTALYWYRQSLGQGPEFLIYFQGTGAADDSGLPNDRFFAVRPEGSVSTLKIQRTERGDSAVYLCASSSQGKRQFFGPGTRLTVL.

This rearrangement joins TRBV7-8 to TRBJ2-7, with 8 nucleotides matching TRBD1. V lost 3 bases, J lost 2 bases, and 6 bases stayed unmatched. Germline assignment: CDR1 SGHVS and CDR2 FQNEAQ. The CDR3 loop spans 15 amino acids. The CDR3 DNA is TGTGCCAGCAGCTTTCAGGGGGCCCAGCCCTACGAGCAGTACTTC. Translating gives CASSFQGAQPYEQYF. Together with reference TRBV7-8 and TRBJ2-7, the CDR3 gives the full variable domain: GAGVSQSPRYKVAKRGQDVALRCDPISGHVSLFWYQQALGQGPEFLTYFQNEAQLDKSGLPSDRFFAERPEGSVSTLKIQRTQQEDSAVYLCASSFQGAQPYEQYFGPGTRLTVT.

The rearrangement joins TRBV6-4 to TRBJ2-2; 9 positions match TRBD2. This CDR3 is 16 amino acids long. The V segment lost 6 bases and the J segment 4 bases; nucleotides outside the gene matches: 9. Germline CDR1 and CDR2: MRHNA and SNTAGT. The CDR3 protein is CASSGGLAIGTGELFF. In DNA form, the CDR3 reads TGTGCCAGCAGCGGGGGACTAGCCATTGGCACCGGGGAGCTGTTTTTT.

The rearrangement links TRBV6-5 to TRBJ1-2; 7 bases align to TRBD1. CDR1 and CDR2 from the germline V gene are MNHEY and SVGAGI. The V segment lost 4 bases and the J segment 5 bases; nucleotides outside the gene matches: 10. The CDR3 is 15 residues long. The CDR3 DNA reads as TGTGCCAGCAGTTTCATGACAGGGACGGGATATGGCTACACCTTC. As protein: CASSFMTGTGYGYTF.

This clone showed up just a few times. The chain links TRBV29-1 to TRBJ1-4; no reliable D call. The CDR3 is 15 amino acids. In germline, CDR1 is SQVTM, CDR2 ANQGSEA. Trimming shortened V by 4 bases and J by 4 bases, and 16 bases separated the two germline ends. The CDR3 here is CSVVKYGGNNEKLFF. CDR3 in DNA: TGCAGCGTTGTTAAATACGGAGGGAATAATGAAAAACTGTTTTTT.

A single count supports this clone. V usage is TRBV4-3 and J usage is TRBJ1-3, with D maybe TRBD1 (5 bases). This CDR3 region has 18 residues. Trimming removed 3 bases from V and 4 bases from J, with 22 bases in between. Germline V gene lookup returns CDR1 LGHNA and CDR2 YSLEER. The CDR3 DNA follows: TGCGCCAGCAGCCAGGGACTGAAGAGAGGACCTAGAGGAAACACCATATATTTT. Protein sequence: CASSQGLKRGPRGNTIYF.

V gene TRBV19 combines with J gene TRBJ1-4; no clear D gene. The CDR3 loop spans 14 amino acids. CDR1 and CDR2 (germline): LNHDA, SQIVND (reference sequence). The V end lost 1 base, the J end lost 7 bases, and 10 bases lay between the germline ends. CDR3: CASSIAGMGEKLFF. The CDR3 DNA is TGTGCCAGTAGTATAGCGGGTATGGGTGAAAAACTGTTTTTT.

This clone was seen only a few times. The chain uses TRBV19 and TRBJ2-3; 10 bases agree with TRBD2. CDR1 and CDR2 from the germline V gene are LNHDA and SQIVND (reference sequence). V trimming: 3 bases; J trimming: 6 bases; junction bases outside the gene matches: 9. This CDR3 has 16 amino acids. The CDR3 nucleotides read TGTGCCAGTAGTATCCGATCGGGGACTAGCGCCGATACGCAGTATTTT. Its protein is CASSIRSGTSADTQYF.

The chain joins TRBV7-9 to TRBJ1-1, with 7 positions matching TRBD1. CDR1 and CDR2 from the germline V gene are SEHNR and FQNEAQ (reference sequence). Losses at the gene ends were 5 bases for V and 1 base for J; bases not matched to a gene: 4. This CDR3 has 14 amino acids. CDR3 amino acids: CASSPDRENTEAFF. The CDR3 DNA is TGTGCCAGCAGCCCCGACAGGGAGAACACTGAAGCTTTCTTT.

The table lists this clone with a few counts. The V gene is TRBV25-1, the J gene TRBJ2-2; the match to TRBD1 covers 8 bases. V gave up 6 bases and J gave up 1 base; unmatched junction bases: 7. Germline V gene lookup returns CDR1 MGHDK and CDR2 SYGVNS. The CDR3 loop spans 16 amino acids. CDR3 amino acids: CASRDPDRENTGELFF. CDR3 DNA: TGTGCCAGCAGAGATCCGGACAGGGAGAACACCGGGGAGCTGTTTTTT.